The entry below gives a single TCR beta chain sequence along with its context. What it recognizes is unknown. The sample originates from a study of cytotoxic CD8 clonotypes in ibrutinib-treated CLL. Study-wide points: Timing of sampling differed between sustained-remission and progressing patients. Baseline values of clonality outstripped age-matched healthy donors and followed circulating CD8+ T-cell counts. Once treatment began, public clonotypes, which were uncommon, contracted or stayed stable.

V was trimmed by 3 bases and J by 2 bases, leaving 8 bases between them. The CDR3 is 12 amino acids. The germline CDR1 and CDR2 sequences are SQVTM and ANQGSEA. Some clones are missing from TCRdb's copy, which holds only in-frame ones; the method was immunoSEQ multiplex PCR. Here the sample spans 150,000 or so clones, around 81% being singletons. This receptor was obtained from a human donor with chronic lymphocytic leukemia. This specimen was PBMCs, taken after 36 months of ibrutinib treatment. The chain links TRBV29-1 to TRBJ2-7; the D gene could be TRBD1 or TRBD2 (5 bases each). The CDR3 nucleotides read TGCAGCGTTGATCTGGGGGCCTACGAGCAGTACTTC. Translated, it gives CSVDLGAYEQYF.